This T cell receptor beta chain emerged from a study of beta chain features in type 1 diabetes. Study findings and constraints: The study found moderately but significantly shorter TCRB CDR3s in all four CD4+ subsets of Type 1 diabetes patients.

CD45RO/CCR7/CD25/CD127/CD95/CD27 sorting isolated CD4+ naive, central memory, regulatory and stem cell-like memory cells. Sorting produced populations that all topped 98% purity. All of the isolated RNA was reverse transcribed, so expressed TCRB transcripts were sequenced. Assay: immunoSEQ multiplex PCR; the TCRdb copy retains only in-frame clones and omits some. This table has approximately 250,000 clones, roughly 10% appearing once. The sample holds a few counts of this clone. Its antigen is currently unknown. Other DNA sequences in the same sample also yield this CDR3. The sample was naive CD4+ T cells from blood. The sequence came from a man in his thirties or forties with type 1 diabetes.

The CDR3 reads CASSSPGKRAETQYF. For the CDR3, the DNA is TGTGCCAGCAGCTCCCCCGGGAAGAGGGCAGAGACCCAGTACTTC. V and J are TRBV7-9 and TRBJ2-5; a possible D gene is TRBD2 (5 bases). Trimming took 4 bases from V and 4 from J, leaving 16 bases between them. There are 15 residues in the CDR3. The germline CDR1 and CDR2 sequences are SEHNR and FQNEAQ (reference sequence).